This T cell receptor (beta chain) was profiled in a study of T cells expressing NK-cell markers. Study at large: Sequenced donors, eight in total, included seven who were HCMV-seropositive and one who was seronegative.

The study, taken as a whole, reports: Of the CD8+ T cell pool in five or six donors, roughly 1.0-7.0% was accounted for by dominant NKG2C+ clonotypes. Once again these clonotypes came out on top in the CD3+CD56-NKG2C+ fraction of four donors.

As for this clonotype: Antigen unknown.

The authors generated TCR beta cDNA through 5'RACE template switching with UMIs. After re-calling the 5' RACE reads, TCRdb lists one entry per CDR3 protein, DNA absent. Listed are about 150,000 distinct CDR3 sequences; 9.5% to 15% falls within the top ten. This CDR3 contains 13 residues. Germline V gives CDR1 SEHNR, CDR2 FQNEAQ (reference sequence). The TCR comes from a man aged 18 to 30 in good health. Sequenced: blood T cells: a sorted CD56 or NKG2C T cell subset, CD4+ or CD8+ T cells, or bulk PBMC T cells (not recorded which). The chain is built from TRBV7-9 and TRBJ2-1. CDR3 sequence: CASSFSMGNEQFF.